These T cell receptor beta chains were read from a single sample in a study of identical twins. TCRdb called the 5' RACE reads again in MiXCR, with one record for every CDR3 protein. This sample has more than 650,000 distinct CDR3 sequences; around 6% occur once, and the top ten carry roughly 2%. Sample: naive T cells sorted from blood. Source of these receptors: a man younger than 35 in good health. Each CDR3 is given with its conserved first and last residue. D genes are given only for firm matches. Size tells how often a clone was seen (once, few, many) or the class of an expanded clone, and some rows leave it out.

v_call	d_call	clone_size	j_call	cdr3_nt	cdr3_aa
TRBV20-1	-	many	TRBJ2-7	TGCAGTGCTAGGGTAAAATTGCGGGTGTACGAGCAGTACTTC	CSARVKLRVYEQYF
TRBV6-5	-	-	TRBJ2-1	TGTGCCAGCAGTTACTCGGGCACTAGCTCCTACAATGAGCAGTTCTTC	CASSYSGTSSYNEQFF
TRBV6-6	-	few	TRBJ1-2	TGTGCCAGCAGTCCCCTGAGGGGGAATGGCTACACCTTC	CASSPLRGNGYTF
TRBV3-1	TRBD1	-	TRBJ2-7	TGTGCCAGCAGCCAAGGGGGACAGGGAGGCGAGCAGTACTTC	CASSQGGQGGEQYF
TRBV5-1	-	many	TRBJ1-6	TGCGCCAGCAGCGAAGACAGTCCTATAATTTCACCCCTCCACTTT	CASSEDSPIISPLHF
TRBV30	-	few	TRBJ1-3	TGTGCCTGGGTCCGGGACATTTCCTCTGGAAACACCATATATTTT	CAWVRDISSGNTIYF
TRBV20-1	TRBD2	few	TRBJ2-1	TGCAGTGCTCAGGTTTCGGCTAGCGGGAGGAATGAGCAGTTCTTC	CSAQVSASGRNEQFF
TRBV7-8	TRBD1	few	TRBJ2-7	TGTGCCAGCAGCGCCGGACAGGGGGCGGGAAACGAGCAGTACTTC	CASSAGQGAGNEQYF
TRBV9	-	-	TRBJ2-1	TGTGCCAGCAGCCCCTTTACTACTAGCTGGGCTTACAATGAGCAGTTCTTC	CASSPFTTSWAYNEQFF
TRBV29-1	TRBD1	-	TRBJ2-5	TGCAGCACTCCCGGGACAGGGGGTTCGGAGACCCAGTACTTC	CSTPGTGGSETQYF
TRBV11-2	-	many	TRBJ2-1	TGTGCCAGCAGCTTAAGCCCCGACTCCTTATGGGAGGCATACAATGAGCAGTTCTTC	CASSLSPDSLWEAYNEQFF
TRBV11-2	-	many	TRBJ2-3	TGTGCCAGCAGCCGCGCCGCCCAACTTCCAGATACGCAGTATTTT	CASSRAAQLPDTQYF
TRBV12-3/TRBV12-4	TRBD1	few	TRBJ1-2	TGTGCCAGCAGTTTTGGGGACAGGGGAGAGTATGGCTACACCTTC	CASSFGDRGEYGYTF
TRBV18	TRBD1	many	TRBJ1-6	TGTGCCAGCTCACCACCAGCAGGGGGATCACCCCTCCACTTT	CASSPPAGGSPLHF
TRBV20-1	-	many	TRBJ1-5	TGCAGTGCTAGAGACCTTAGCAATCAGCCCCAGCATTTT	CSARDLSNQPQHF
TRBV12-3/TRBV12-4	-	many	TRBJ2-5	TGTGCCAGCAGGTCTTCAGGGGAAGAGACCCAGTACTTC	CASRSSGEETQYF
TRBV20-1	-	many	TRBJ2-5	TGCAGTTTACAGGGAGAAGAGACCCAGTACTTC	CSLQGEETQYF
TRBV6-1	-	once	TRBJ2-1	TGTGCCAGCAGGAGGGGTTGGACAGCGGAAAACAATGAGCAGTTCTTC	CASRRGWTAENNEQFF
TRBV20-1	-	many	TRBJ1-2	TGCAGTGCTAGGACGGGACCCTATGGCTACACCTTC	CSARTGPYGYTF
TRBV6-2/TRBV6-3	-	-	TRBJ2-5	TGTGCCAGCAGTTCGATTCAAGGGACCCAGTACTTC	CASSSIQGTQYF
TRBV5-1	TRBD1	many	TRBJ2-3	TGCGCCAGCAGCTTGGAACAGGGGACGGCAGATACGCAGTATTTT	CASSLEQGTADTQYF
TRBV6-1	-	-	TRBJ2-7	TGTGCCAGCAGTGGGCTGGACAGCTCCTACGAGCAGTACTTC	CASSGLDSSYEQYF